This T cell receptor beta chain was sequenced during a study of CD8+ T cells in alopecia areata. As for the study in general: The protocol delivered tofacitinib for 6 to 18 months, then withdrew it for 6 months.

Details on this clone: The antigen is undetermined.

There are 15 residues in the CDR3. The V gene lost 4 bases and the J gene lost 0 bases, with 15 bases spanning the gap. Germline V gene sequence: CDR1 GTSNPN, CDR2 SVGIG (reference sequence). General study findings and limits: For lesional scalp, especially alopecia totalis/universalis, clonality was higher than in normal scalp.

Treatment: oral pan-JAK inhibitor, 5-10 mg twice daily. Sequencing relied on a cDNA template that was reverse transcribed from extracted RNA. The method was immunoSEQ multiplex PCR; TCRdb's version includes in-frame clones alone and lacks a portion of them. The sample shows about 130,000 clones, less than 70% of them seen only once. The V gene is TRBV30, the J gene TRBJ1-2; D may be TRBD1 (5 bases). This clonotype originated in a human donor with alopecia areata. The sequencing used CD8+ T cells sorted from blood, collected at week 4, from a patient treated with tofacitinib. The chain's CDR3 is CAWTWIRGANYGYTF. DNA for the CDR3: TGTGCCTGGACGTGGATCCGGGGGGCTAACTATGGCTACACCTTC.